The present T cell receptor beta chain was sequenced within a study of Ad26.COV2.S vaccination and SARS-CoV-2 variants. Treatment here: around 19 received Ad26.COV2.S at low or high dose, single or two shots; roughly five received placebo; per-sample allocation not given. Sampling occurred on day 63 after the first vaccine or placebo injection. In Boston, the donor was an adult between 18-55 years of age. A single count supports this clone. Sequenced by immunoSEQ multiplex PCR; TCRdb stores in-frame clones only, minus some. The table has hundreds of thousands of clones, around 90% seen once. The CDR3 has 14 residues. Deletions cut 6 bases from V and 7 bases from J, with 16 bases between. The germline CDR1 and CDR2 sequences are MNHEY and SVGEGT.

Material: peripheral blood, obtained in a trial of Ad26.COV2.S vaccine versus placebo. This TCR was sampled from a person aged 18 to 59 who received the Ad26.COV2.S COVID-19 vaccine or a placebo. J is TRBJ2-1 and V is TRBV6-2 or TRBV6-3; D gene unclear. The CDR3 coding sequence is TGTGCCAGCAGCCCCCGATGGATAGGAAATGAGCAGTTCTTC. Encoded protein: CASSPRWIGNEQFF.